This T cell receptor beta chain was sequenced in a study of metastatic and nonmetastatic thyroid tumors. Across the whole study: Repertoire data that came from the blood and tumor or nodule tissue of malignant and benign thyroid patients were compared. Study-level results: Benign nodules were reported to have significantly lower TCR beta diversity than malignant thyroid tumors, in blood and tumor.

Authors' processing steps: Researchers built a distant-metastasis classifier for papillary thyroid cancer that drew on CDR3 differences across clinicopathological groups. TCRdb re-called clones from the PCR reads using MiXCR. TCRdb's processing, not the study's, gives the V and J calls here. The sample consists of tens of thousands of clones, around 4% of them appearing once. Patients had received no treatment of any kind before thyroid surgery. The V end lost 2 bases, the J end lost 4 bases, and 7 bases lay between the germline ends. CDR1 is SGHTA, CDR2 FQGNSA, per germline. The CDR3 loop spans 13 amino acids. This clone was counted between two and nine times. The antigen remains undetermined.

The source of this sequence is a female donor with papillary thyroid cancer or a benign thyroid nodule (not recorded which). Some clones in this sample may be carry-over from other donors' samples. This chain joins TRBV7-2 and TRBJ2-3; either TRBD1 or TRBD2 may fit D (5 bases each). Sequencing input: blood. The CDR3 spells CASSLQGPDTQYF. CDR3 coding DNA: TGTGCCAGCAGCTTACAGGGACCAGATACGCAGTATTTT.